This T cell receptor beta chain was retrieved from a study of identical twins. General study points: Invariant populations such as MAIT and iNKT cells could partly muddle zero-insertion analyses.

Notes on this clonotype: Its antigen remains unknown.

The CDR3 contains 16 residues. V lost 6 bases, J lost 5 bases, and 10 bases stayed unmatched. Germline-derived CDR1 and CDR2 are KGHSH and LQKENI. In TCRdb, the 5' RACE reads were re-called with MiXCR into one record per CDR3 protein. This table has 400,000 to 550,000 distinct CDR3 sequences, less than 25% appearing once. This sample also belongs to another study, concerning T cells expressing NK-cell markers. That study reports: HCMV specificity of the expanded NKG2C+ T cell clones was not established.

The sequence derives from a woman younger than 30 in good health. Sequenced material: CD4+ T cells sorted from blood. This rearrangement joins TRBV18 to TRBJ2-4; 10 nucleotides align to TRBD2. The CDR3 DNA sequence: TGTGCCAGCTCCCGCCGAGGACTAGCGGAAGAAAACATTCAGTACTTC. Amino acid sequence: CASSRRGLAEENIQYF.